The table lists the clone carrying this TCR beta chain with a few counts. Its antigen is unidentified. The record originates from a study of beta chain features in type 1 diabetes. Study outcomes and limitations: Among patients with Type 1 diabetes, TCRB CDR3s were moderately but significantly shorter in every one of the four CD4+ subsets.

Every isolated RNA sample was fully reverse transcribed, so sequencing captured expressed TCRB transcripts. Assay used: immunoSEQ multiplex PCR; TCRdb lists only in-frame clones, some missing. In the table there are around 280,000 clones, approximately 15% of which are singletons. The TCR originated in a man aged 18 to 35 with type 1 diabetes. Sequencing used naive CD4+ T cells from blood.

The CDR3 sequence is CAWNEERTGHIYF. The CDR3 DNA reads TGTGCCTGGAATGAGGAACGCACGGGACATATATATTTT. The V gene is TRBV30, the J gene TRBJ1-3; TRBD1 is a possible D gene (6 bases). The CDR3 is 13 residues long. Germline assignment: CDR1 GTSNPN and CDR2 SVGIG (reference sequence). Trimming left V 4 bases short and J 13 bases short, with 20 bases between.